This T cell receptor beta chain was captured by sequencing in a study of OX40 agonist ivuxolimab in advanced cancers. CDR1 SNHLY and CDR2 FYNNEI come from the germline V gene. Between the trimmed V and J ends, which lost 8 bases and 2 bases, there was a span of 15 bases. The length of the CDR3 is 14 residues. The protocol was immunoSEQ multiplex PCR, while the TCRdb copy is restricted to in-frame clones and leaves out a portion. The sample has about 62,000 clones, over 70% seen once. The sequence was obtained from an adult with an advanced solid tumor such as melanoma, head and neck, liver or kidney cancer. The sample in question was CD4+ or CD8+ T cells sorted from blood, obtained in a trial of the OX40 agonist ivuxolimab. The rearrangement joins TRBV2 to TRBJ2-5; D is possibly TRBD2 (6 bases). The CDR3 here is CASGDGGEQETQYF. DNA of the CDR3: TGTGCCAGCGGGGACGGCGGGGAACAAGAGACCCAGTACTTC.